The rows below give T cell receptor beta chains drawn from one sample of a study of cytomegalovirus exposure and HLA in healthy donors. Profiled with immunoSEQ multiplex PCR; TCRdb holds only in-frame clones, not every one. Among 120,000 or so clones listed, approximately 75% were seen once. The sequenced sample was PBMCs. The receptors were sampled from a man younger than 45 in good health and CMV-seronegative. CDR3s include the opening cysteine and the closing phenylalanine or tryptophan. D genes are given only for firm matches. Rows give clone size only sometimes, using once, few, many, or a class for an expanded clone.

abundance	v_gene	d_gene	j_gene	CDR3nt	CDR3aa
-	TRBV6-1	-	TRBJ2-2	TGTGCCAGCAGCGCTACTTTTCTTATCACCGGGGAGCTGTTTTTT	CASSATFLITGELFF
-	TRBV11-2	-	TRBJ1-3	TGTGCCAGCAGCTTGTGGGGCTGGGACTCCCGCTCTGGAAACACCATATATTTT	CASSLWGWDSRSGNTIYF
-	TRBV28	-	TRBJ2-2	TGTGCCAGCGCGGGGGGGACAGGGGTCTTTATGAACACCGGGGAGCTGTTTTTT	CASAGGTGVFMNTGELFF
-	TRBV27	-	TRBJ2-7	TGTGCCAGCAGGGGCTCCTCCTACGAGCAGTACTTC	CASRGSSYEQYF
-	TRBV7-6	-	TRBJ2-1	TGTGCCAGCAGCTTAAGGCAGGGCAATGAGCAGTTCTTC	CASSLRQGNEQFF
-	TRBV7-3	TRBD1	TRBJ2-7	TGTGCCAGCAGCTTGAGGGACAGCTATTTACCATTTGCCTACGAGCAGTACTTC	CASSLRDSYLPFAYEQYF
few	TRBV14	TRBD1	TRBJ1-2	TGTGCCAGCAGCCAAGGGCAGGGGGCAGCTGGCTACACCTTC	CASSQGQGAAGYTF
once	TRBV4-1	-	TRBJ2-5	TGCGCCAGCAGCCAAGGGCCCCCGGGGCAAGAGACCCAGTACTTC	CASSQGPPGQETQYF
-	TRBV5-4	-	TRBJ1-4	TGTGCCAGCAGCCCTTGGTCGGGGGAAGAAGAAAAACTGTTTTTT	CASSPWSGEEEKLFF
-	TRBV7-9	-	TRBJ2-5	TGTGCCAGCAGCTTAGCGGGGGGAGAGACCCAGTACTTC	CASSLAGGETQYF
-	TRBV7-9	TRBD1	TRBJ1-1	TGTGCCCTAAGAGGGACAGGGGGCGCCAACACTGAAGCTTTCTTT	CALRGTGGANTEAFF
-	TRBV9	-	TRBJ1-2	TGTGCCAGCAGCGTCCGACCGGGTTATGGCTACACCTTC	CASSVRPGYGYTF
once	TRBV10-2	-	TRBJ2-7	TGCGCCAGCAGTGATAACACCCCTTACGAGCAGTACTTC	CASSDNTPYEQYF
-	TRBV27	-	TRBJ2-5	TGTGCCAGCAGGAAAGATCTACAAGAGACCCAGTACTTC	CASRKDLQETQYF
-	TRBV6-1	TRBD1	TRBJ1-5	TGTGCCAGCAGTGCGACAGGGGGAAATCAGCCCCAGCATTTT	CASSATGGNQPQHF
-	TRBV5-1	TRBD2	TRBJ2-7	TGCGCCAGCAGCTTCCGGGAGGCCTACGAGCAGTACTTC	CASSFREAYEQYF
-	TRBV5-6	-	TRBJ1-1	TGTGCCAGCAGCAAGGCCGTAGGGGTAGAAGCTTTCTTT	CASSKAVGVEAFF
few	TRBV4-2	TRBD2	TRBJ2-3	TGTGCCAGCAGCCAATTCCTAGCGGGGGGGCCCGGGACAGATACGCAGTATTTT	CASSQFLAGGPGTDTQYF
-	TRBV13	TRBD1	TRBJ2-1	TGTGCCAGCAGCTCCCGGGACAGGGGCTACAATGAGCAGTTCTTC	CASSSRDRGYNEQFF
-	TRBV2	-	TRBJ1-1	TGTGCCAGCAGTGAAAACGTCCTTGGGCGTGGCACTGAAGCTTTCTTT	CASSENVLGRGTEAFF
-	TRBV2	-	TRBJ1-6	TGTGCCAGCAGATTGACAGGCTCGAATTCACCCCTCCACTTT	CASRLTGSNSPLHF
-	TRBV6-6	TRBD2	TRBJ2-1	TGTGCCAGTAGCGGGGGGCCGGAGGGGAATGAGCAGTTCTTC	CASSGGPEGNEQFF
-	TRBV18	-	TRBJ1-1	TGTGCCAGCTCACCCTTGAACGGTGAAGCTTTCTTT	CASSPLNGEAFF
-	TRBV9	-	TRBJ2-3	TGTGCCAGCAGCGTAAGCGGGCGGAGCACAGATACGCAGTATTTT	CASSVSGRSTDTQYF
-	TRBV5-1	-	TRBJ1-5	TGCGCCAGCAGCTTGGCCGGGGGCAATCAGCCCCAGCATTTT	CASSLAGGNQPQHF
-	TRBV5-1	-	TRBJ1-4	TGCGCCAGCAGCTTGGAACAGAGAGGGGAAAAACTGTTTTTT	CASSLEQRGEKLFF
few	TRBV7-2	TRBD2	TRBJ2-3	TGTGCCAGCAGCTTAGAATTCTCTAGCGGGGGCCCCCCAGATACGCAGTATTTT	CASSLEFSSGGPPDTQYF
-	TRBV7-9	TRBD2	TRBJ2-7	TGTGCCAGCAGCCAAGACGGGGGGGCGAAGAAGTACTTC	CASSQDGGAKKYF
few	TRBV11-2	-	TRBJ1-1	TGTGCCAGCAGCGTCGATGGCGGGGCAGGGCATATGAACACTGAAGCTTTCTTT	CASSVDGGAGHMNTEAFF
-	TRBV29-1	-	TRBJ1-1	TGCAGTGCTCAGGAAACTAACACTGAAGCTTTCTTT	CSAQETNTEAFF
few	TRBV10-1	-	TRBJ1-1	TGCGCCAGCAGCCGGGACACTAATACTGAAGCTTTCTTT	CASSRDTNTEAFF
few	TRBV27	-	TRBJ1-5	TGTGCCAGCAGACTAGGGGCAGGGGTCAATCAGCCCCAGCATTTT	CASRLGAGVNQPQHF
-	TRBV7-9	TRBD1	TRBJ1-2	TGTTCCAGCAGCCGGAAATCCGGGACAGGGGACCCCTACTATGGCTACACCTTC	CSSSRKSGTGDPYYGYTF
once	TRBV29-1	TRBD1	TRBJ1-1	TGCAGCGTTGGGTTTATACATAGACAGGGGTTGGAGGCTTTCTTT	CSVGFIHRQGLEAFF
-	TRBV27	-	TRBJ1-1	TGTGCCAGCAGTTCACGAACAGGGAACACTGAAGCTTTCTTT	CASSSRTGNTEAFF
-	TRBV28	-	TRBJ1-4	TGTGCCAGCAGTGTACTCAGGGGTCTTATGGGGGAAAAACTGTTTTTT	CASSVLRGLMGEKLFF
few	TRBV5-1	TRBD2	TRBJ2-7	TGCGCCAGCAGCCCGGGACTAGCGTCCTACGAGCAGTACTTC	CASSPGLASYEQYF
once	TRBV5-5	-	TRBJ2-6	TGTGCCAGCAGCTTGTGGGCAGGGTCAGGGGCCAACGTCCTGACTTTC	CASSLWAGSGANVLTF
few	TRBV5-1	-	TRBJ1-1	TGCGCCAGCAGCTCAACAGGTACTGGCACTGAAGCTTTCTTT	CASSSTGTGTEAFF
-	TRBV5-1	-	TRBJ2-3	TGCGCCAGCAGCTTGGCTACAGATACGCGGTATTTT	CASSLATDTRYF
-	TRBV11-2	-	TRBJ2-1	TGTGCCAGCAGCCTTCCTACAGGGTATGATGAGCAGTTCTTC	CASSLPTGYDEQFF
-	TRBV29-1	-	TRBJ1-1	TGCAGCGTTGTCTTTGGGACATTGAACACTGAAGCTTTCTTT	CSVVFGTLNTEAFF
-	TRBV19	TRBD2	TRBJ2-7	TGTGCCAGTATGGAGCGGGGGGGCAGTGGCTACGAGCAGTACTTC	CASMERGGSGYEQYF
-	TRBV4-1	TRBD2	TRBJ2-1	TGCGCCAGCAGCCAAGATACGGGAGGGGTGAGGTACAATGAGCAGTTCTTC	CASSQDTGGVRYNEQFF
once	TRBV2	TRBD2	TRBJ2-2	TGTGCCAGCACCCGGGGGGCCGGGGAGCTGTTTTTT	CASTRGAGELFF
few	TRBV11-2	TRBD1	TRBJ1-4	TGTGCCAGCAGCCGACGGGACAGGGCTAATGAAAAACTGTTTTTT	CASSRRDRANEKLFF
-	TRBV6-1	-	TRBJ1-1	TGTGCCAGCAGCCCAGGAGGCGAGAACACTGAAGCTTTCTTT	CASSPGGENTEAFF
-	TRBV6-5	TRBD2	TRBJ2-5	TGTGCCAGCAGTTACTCGACTAGCGGGGCACAAGAGACCCAGTACTTC	CASSYSTSGAQETQYF
-	TRBV7-3	TRBD1	TRBJ1-1	TGTGCCAGCAGCTTAACGTGGACAGGGGGCAATGAAGCTTTCTTT	CASSLTWTGGNEAFF
-	TRBV28	-	TRBJ2-2	TGTGCCAGCCACCCGACAGGGAACACCGGGGAGCTGTTTTTT	CASHPTGNTGELFF
-	TRBV19	TRBD1	TRBJ1-1	TGTGCCAGTAGTCTAAGGGGGCAGATACGGACTGAAGCTTTCTTT	CASSLRGQIRTEAFF
few	TRBV6-6	TRBD1	TRBJ2-2	TGTGCCACCAAGACAGGGGTGGACACCGGGGAGCTGTTTTTT	CATKTGVDTGELFF
-	TRBV28	TRBD1	TRBJ2-2	TGTGCCAGCAGCTCGGGACAGGTGGTAGCCGGGGAGCTGTTTTTT	CASSSGQVVAGELFF